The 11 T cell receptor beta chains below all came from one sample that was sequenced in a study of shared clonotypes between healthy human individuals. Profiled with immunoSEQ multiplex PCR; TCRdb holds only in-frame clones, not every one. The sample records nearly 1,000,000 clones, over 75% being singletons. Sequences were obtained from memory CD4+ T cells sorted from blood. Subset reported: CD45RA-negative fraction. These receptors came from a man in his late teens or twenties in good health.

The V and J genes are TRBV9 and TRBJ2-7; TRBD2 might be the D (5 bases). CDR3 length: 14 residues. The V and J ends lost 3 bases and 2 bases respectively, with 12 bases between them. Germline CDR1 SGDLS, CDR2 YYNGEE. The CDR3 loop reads CASSERASPYEQYF. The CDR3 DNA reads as TGTGCCAGCAGCGAGAGGGCCTCGCCCTACGAGCAGTACTTC.

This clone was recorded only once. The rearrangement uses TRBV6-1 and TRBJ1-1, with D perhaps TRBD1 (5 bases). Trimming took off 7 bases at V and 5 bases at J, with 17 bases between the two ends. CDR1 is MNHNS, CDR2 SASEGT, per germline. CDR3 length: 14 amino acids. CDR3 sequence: CASTAGLKRTEAFF. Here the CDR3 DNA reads TGTGCCAGCACCGCGGGACTCAAGAGGACTGAAGCTTTCTTT.

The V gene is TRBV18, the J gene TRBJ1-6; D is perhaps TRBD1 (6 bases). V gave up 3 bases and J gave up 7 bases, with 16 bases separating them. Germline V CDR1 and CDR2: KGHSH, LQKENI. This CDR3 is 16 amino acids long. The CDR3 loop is CASSPLGWGANSPLHF. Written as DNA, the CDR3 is TGTGCCAGCTCACCCCTCGGGTGGGGGGCGAATTCACCCCTCCACTTT.

The CDR3, as DNA: TGTGCCAGTAGACGACAGGGAAGTACCCATGAAAAACTGTTTTTT. It translates to CASRRQGSTHEKLFF. This chain links TRBV19 with TRBJ1-4; 7 bases are shared with TRBD1. CDR1 is LNHDA, CDR2 SQIVND, per germline (reference sequence). V lost 6 bases and J lost 6; bases outside the gene matches: 10. The CDR3 length is 15 residues. Supplemented by reference TRBV19 and TRBJ1-4, the full variable domain reads DGGITQSPKYLFRKEGQNVTLSCEQNLNHDAMYWYRQDPGQGLRLIYYSQIVNDFQKGDIAEGYSVSREKKESFPLTVTSAQKNPTAFYLCASRRQGSTHEKLFFGSGTQLSVL.

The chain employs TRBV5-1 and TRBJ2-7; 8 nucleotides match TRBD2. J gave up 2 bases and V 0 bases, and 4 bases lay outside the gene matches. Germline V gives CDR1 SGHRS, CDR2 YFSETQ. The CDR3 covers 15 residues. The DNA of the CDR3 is TGCGCCAGCAGCTTGGACCAGCGGGGGCCCTACGAGCAGTACTTC. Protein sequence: CASSLDQRGPYEQYF.

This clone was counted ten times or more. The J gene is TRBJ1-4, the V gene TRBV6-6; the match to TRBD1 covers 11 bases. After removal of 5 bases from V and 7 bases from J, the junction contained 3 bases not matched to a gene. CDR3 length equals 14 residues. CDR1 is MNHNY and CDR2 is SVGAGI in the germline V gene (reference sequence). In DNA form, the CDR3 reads TGTGCCAGCAGTGGAGGACAGGGGGCTGAAAAACTGTTTTTT. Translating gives CASSGGQGAEKLFF.

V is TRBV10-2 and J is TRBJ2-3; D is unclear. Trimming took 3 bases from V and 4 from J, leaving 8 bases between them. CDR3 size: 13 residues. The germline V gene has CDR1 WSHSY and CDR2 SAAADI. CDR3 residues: CASSEILADTQYF. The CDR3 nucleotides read TGCGCCAGCAGTGAAATCTTGGCAGATACGCAGTATTTT.

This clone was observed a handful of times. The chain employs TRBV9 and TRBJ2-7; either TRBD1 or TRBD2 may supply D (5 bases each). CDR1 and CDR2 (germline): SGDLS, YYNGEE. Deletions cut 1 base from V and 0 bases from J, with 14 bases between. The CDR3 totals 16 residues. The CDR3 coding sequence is TGTGCCAGCAGCGTATCTGGGACGGCCGACTCCTACGAGCAGTACTTC. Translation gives CASSVSGTADSYEQYF.

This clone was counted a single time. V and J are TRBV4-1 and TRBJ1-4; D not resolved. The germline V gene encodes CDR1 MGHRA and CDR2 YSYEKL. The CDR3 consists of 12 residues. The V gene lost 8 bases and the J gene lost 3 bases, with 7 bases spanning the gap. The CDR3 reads CASSGPNEKLFF. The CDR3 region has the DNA TGCGCCAGCTCTGGGCCTAATGAAAAACTGTTTTTT.

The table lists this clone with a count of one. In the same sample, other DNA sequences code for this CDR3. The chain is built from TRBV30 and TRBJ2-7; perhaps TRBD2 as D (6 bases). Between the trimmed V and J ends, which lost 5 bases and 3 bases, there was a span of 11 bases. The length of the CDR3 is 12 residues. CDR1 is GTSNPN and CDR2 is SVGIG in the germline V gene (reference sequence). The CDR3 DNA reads TGTGCCTGGGATACCGGGGGCTACGAGCAGTACTTC. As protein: CAWDTGGYEQYF.

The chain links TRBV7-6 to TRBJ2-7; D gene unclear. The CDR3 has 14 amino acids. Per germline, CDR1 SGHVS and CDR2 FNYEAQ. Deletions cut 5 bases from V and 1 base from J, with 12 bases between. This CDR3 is CASSPRLGSYEQYF. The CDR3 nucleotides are TGTGCCAGCAGCCCCCGCCTCGGATCCTACGAGCAGTACTTC.